This TCR beta chain was captured in a study of T cells in Graves' hyperthyroidism and ophthalmopathy. Of note for this clonotype: Its antigen is unidentified. Since a much larger clone is just one base distant, this may be a read error. The conserved closing phenylalanine or tryptophan is absent in this CDR3, likely reflecting a read error.

Lactation, pregnancy, other autoimmune disease or uncontrolled infection excluded patients. This sample holds PBMCs from 10 ml fresh peripheral blood. CDR1 is GTSNPN, CDR2 SVGIG, per germline (reference sequence). The junction had 4 bases not matched to a gene; V was cut back by 0 bases and J by 1 base. This CDR3 comprises 16 residues. Whole-study results and caveats: Separating ophthalmopathy from stable hyperthyroidism was achieved by a 13 V-J model. Researchers found most expanded thyroid clonotypes above 0.001 in blood as well.

RNA transcripts served as the template for amplifying TCR beta CDR3 regions. When the TCR CDR3 underwent first-round RT-PCR, the HTBI primer set was used. Via MiXCR, TCRdb re-called the multiplex PCR reads, giving one row per CDR3 protein. The repertoire holds some 600,000 distinct CDR3 sequences, with 11% to 15% as singletons. V usage is TRBV30 and J usage is TRBJ1-5, with TRBD1 identical over 9 bases. Material: blood. The sequence derives from a woman in her thirties with Graves' hyperthyroidism that later progressed to Graves' ophthalmopathy. The CDR3 loop is CAWSVQGASSNQPQHS. In DNA form, the CDR3 reads TGTGCCTGGAGTGTACAGGGGGCGTCGAGCAATCAGCCCCAGCATTCT.